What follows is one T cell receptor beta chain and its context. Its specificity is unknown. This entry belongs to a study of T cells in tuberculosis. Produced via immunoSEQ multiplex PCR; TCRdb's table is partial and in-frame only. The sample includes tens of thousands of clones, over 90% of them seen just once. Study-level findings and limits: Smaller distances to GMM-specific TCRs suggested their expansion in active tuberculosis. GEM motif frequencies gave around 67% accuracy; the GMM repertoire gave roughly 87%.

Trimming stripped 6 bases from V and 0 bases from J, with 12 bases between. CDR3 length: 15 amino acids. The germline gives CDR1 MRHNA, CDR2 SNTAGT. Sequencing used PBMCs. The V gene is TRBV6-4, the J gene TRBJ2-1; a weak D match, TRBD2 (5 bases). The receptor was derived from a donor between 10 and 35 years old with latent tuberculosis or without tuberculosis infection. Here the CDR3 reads CASRRTFSSYNEQFF. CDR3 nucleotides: TGTGCCAGCAGGAGGACTTTTAGCTCCTACAATGAGCAGTTCTTC.